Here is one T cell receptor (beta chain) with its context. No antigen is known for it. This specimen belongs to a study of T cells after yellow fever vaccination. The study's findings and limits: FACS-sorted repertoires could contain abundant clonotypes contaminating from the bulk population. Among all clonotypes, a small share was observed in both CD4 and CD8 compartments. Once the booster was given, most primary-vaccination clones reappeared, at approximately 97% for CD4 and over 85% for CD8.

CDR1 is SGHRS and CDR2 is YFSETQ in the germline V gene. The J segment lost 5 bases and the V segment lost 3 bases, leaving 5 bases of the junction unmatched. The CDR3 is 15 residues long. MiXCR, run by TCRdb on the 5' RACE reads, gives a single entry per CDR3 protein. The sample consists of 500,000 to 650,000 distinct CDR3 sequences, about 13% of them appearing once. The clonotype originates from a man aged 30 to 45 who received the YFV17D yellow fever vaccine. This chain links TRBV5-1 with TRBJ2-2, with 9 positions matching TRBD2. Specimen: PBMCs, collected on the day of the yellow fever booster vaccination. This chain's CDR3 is CASSSLAGRTGELFF. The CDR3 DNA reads TGCGCCAGCAGCTCTCTAGCGGGGAGAACCGGGGAGCTGTTTTTT.